Below are 23 T cell receptor beta chains sequenced from a single sample in a study of blood T cells in healthy people across ages (dated by TCRdb to the mid-2010s). The library was obtained by 5' RACE. Data came from an Illumina HiSeq 2500. A second 7 to 11 cycle PCR used a sample-barcoded 5' primer and a J-beta primer mix. TCRdb handled the public reads itself, with Q25 trimming in fastp and clone calling in MiXCR, and kept productive beta chains. Every CDR3 protein is listed once, alongside the most common genes and DNA of its rows. Here the sample has some 1,500,000 distinct CDR3 sequences; about 42% occur a single time. The top ten hold over 3.5% of the sample. Sequenced material: blood. The receptors were gathered from a woman aged 18-29 years in good health.

A few counts support this clonotype. The chain carries TRBV27 and TRBJ1-2; no reliable D call. V was trimmed by 5 bases and J by 2 bases, leaving 12 bases between them. Germline assignment: CDR1 MNHEY and CDR2 SMNVEV (reference sequence). The CDR3 totals 14 residues. In nucleotides, the CDR3 is TGTGCCAGCAGTCCGCAGACTGAGAACTATGGCTACACCTTC. This codes for CASSPQTENYGYTF.

This clonotype occurred many times. The chain employs TRBV6-5 and TRBJ2-2; 7 bases fit TRBD2. The germline gives CDR1 MNHEY, CDR2 SVGAGI. The CDR3 loop spans 13 amino acids. V shed 2 bases and J 8 bases; nucleotides not matched to a gene: 2. This CDR3 is CASSYGGGGELFF. Written as DNA, the CDR3 is TGTGCCAGCAGTTACGGGGGAGGGGGGGAGCTGTTTTTT.

The chain joins TRBV28 to TRBJ1-5, with no clear D. CDR1 and CDR2 (germline): MDHEN, SYDVKM. This CDR3 has 16 amino acids. Between the trimmed V and J ends, which lost 8 bases and 0 bases, there was a span of 17 bases. CDR3 DNA: TGTGCCAGCTTACCCCTGGCCTGGTATAGCAATCAGCCCCAGCATTTT. This translates into CASLPLAWYSNQPQHF.

To note about this clonotype: A much larger clone lies a single base off, so this may be a read error. The chain joins TRBV5-1 to TRBJ2-5, with 10 bases identical to TRBD2. The CDR3 has 15 amino acids. J was trimmed by 11 bases and V by 7 bases; bases with no gene match: 17. Germline values: CDR1 SGHRS, CDR2 YFSETQ. The CDR3, as DNA: TGCGCCAGCGCGGGACTAGCGTATCTGGGGAATGAGCAGTACTTC. Translation gives CASAGLAYLGNEQYF.

The chain is built from TRBV5-1 and TRBJ2-1; D tentatively reads TRBD1 or TRBD2 (5 bases each). CDR1 is SGHRS, CDR2 YFSETQ, per germline. The CDR3 is 16 amino acids. Trimming stripped 0 bases from V and 8 bases from J, with 18 bases between. The DNA of the CDR3 is TGCGCCAGCAGCTTGGCCGAAGGGACGGCCTTTGATGAGCAGTTCTTC. It is translated as CASSLAEGTAFDEQFF. Full variable domain (remainder filled in from reference TRBV5-1 and TRBJ2-1): KAGVTQTPRYLIKTRGQQVTLSCSPISGHRSVSWYQQTPGQGLQFLFEYFSETQRNKGNFPGRFSGRQFSNSRSEMNVSTLELGDSALYLCASSLAEGTAFDEQFFGPGTRLTVL.

The chain combines TRBV20-1 with TRBJ2-3, with TRBD2 identical over 13 bases. The J segment lost 4 bases and the V segment lost 4 bases, leaving 11 bases of the junction unmatched. The V gene's germline CDR1 is DFQATT and CDR2 SNEGSKA (reference sequence). This CDR3 has 17 residues. In DNA form, the CDR3 reads TGCAGTGCTACACACGATACTAGCGGGAGGGAGGCAGATACGCAGTATTTT. Its protein is CSATHDTSGREADTQYF.

This chain links TRBV7-9 with TRBJ2-7; TRBD1 agrees at 9 bases. The J call may be faulty, since TRBJ2-4 better matches the DNA end. The CDR3 runs to 14 residues. Germline V lookup: CDR1 SEHNR, CDR2 FQNEAQ (reference sequence). The DNA for the CDR3 is TGTGCCAGCAGCTTGGGACAGGGAACCAACATTCAGTACTTC. Its protein is CASSLGQGTNIQYF.

The V gene is TRBV12-3 or TRBV12-4, the J gene TRBJ2-4; D may correspond to TRBD1 or TRBD2 (6 bases each). Trimming took 9 bases from V and 13 from J, leaving 22 bases between them. This CDR3 has 13 residues. The CDR3 region is CASRGDFDVGQYF. CDR3 DNA: TGTGCCAGTAGGGGGGACTTCGATGTTGGGCAGTACTTC.

This clonotype was observed a single time. The gene calls are TRBV30 and TRBJ2-5; a possible D gene is TRBD2 (5 bases). CDR3 size: 12 residues. The V gene lost 5 bases and the J gene lost 4 bases, with 11 bases spanning the gap. Germline lookup yields CDR1 GTSNPN and CDR2 SVGIG (reference sequence). CDR3 in amino acids: CAWGTGSETQYF. Written as DNA, the CDR3 is TGTGCCTGGGGCACGGGGTCAGAGACCCAGTACTTC.

The V gene is TRBV6-2 or TRBV6-3, the J gene TRBJ1-5, with unresolved D. The V gene lost 5 bases and the J gene lost 4 bases, with 9 bases spanning the gap. The germline V gene has CDR1 MNHEY and CDR2 SVGEGT. The CDR3 is 13 residues long. The CDR3 sequence is CASSDWTNQPQHF. DNA of the CDR3: TGTGCCAGCAGTGACTGGACTAATCAGCCCCAGCATTTT.

The rearrangement uses TRBV3-1 and TRBJ2-1; TRBD2 agrees at 8 bases. This CDR3 is 17 amino acids long. CDR1 LGHDT and CDR2 YNNKEL come from the germline V gene (reference sequence). V lost 2 bases and J lost 8; bases outside the gene matches: 14. The CDR3 loop reads CASSQTTPSGSIYEQFF. The CDR3 nucleotides read TGTGCCAGCAGCCAAACTACCCCCAGCGGGAGTATTTATGAGCAGTTCTTC.

This clonotype has ten or more counts. J is TRBJ2-3 and V is TRBV7-9; no clear D. Deletions cut 7 bases from V and 5 bases from J, with 13 bases between. Germline CDR1 is SEHNR and CDR2 is FQNEAQ (reference sequence). CDR3 size: 13 residues. The CDR3 spells CASTPQAEDTQYF. As DNA, the CDR3 is TGTGCCAGCACACCCCAAGCTGAAGATACGCAGTATTTT. The variable domain in full, completed from reference TRBV7-9 and TRBJ2-3, reads DTGVSQNPRHKITKRGQNVTFRCDPISEHNRLYWYRQTLGQGPEFLTYFQNEAQLEKSRLLSDRFSAERPKGSFSTLEIQRTEQGDSAMYLCASTPQAEDTQYFGPGTRLTVL.

This clonotype came up a few times. The rearrangement links TRBV2 to TRBJ1-1, with TRBD1 matching over 7 bases. The CDR3 is made up of 13 amino acids. The V gene end was trimmed by 6 bases and the J gene end by 2 bases; junction bases not matched to a gene: 3. CDR1 and CDR2 from the germline V gene are SNHLY and FYNNEI. CDR3 bases: TGTGCCAGCAGGGGACAGTTCAACACTGAAGCTTTCTTT. Its protein product is CASRGQFNTEAFF.

This clonotype has just a few counts. This chain joins TRBV7-2 and TRBJ2-3; no firm D call. V was cut by 2 bases and J by 2 bases, with 14 bases left in between. Germline V gene sequence: CDR1 SGHTA, CDR2 FQGNSA. The CDR3 contains 16 residues. In nucleotides, the CDR3 is TGTGCCAGCAGCTTATTTCCAGCCACAAACACAGATACGCAGTATTTT. Translated: CASSLFPATNTDTQYF.

This clonotype was counted only a few times. The gene calls are TRBV3-1 and TRBJ2-1; D unclear. This CDR3 comprises 13 residues. Trimming stripped 6 bases from V and 7 bases from J, with 13 bases between. Germline loops: CDR1 LGHDT, CDR2 YNNKEL (reference sequence). CDR3 amino acids: CASRDQRRNEQFF. DNA for the CDR3: TGTGCCAGCAGGGATCAGAGGCGGAATGAGCAGTTCTTC.

This chain connects TRBV20-1 to TRBJ2-2, with D perhaps TRBD1 (5 bases). V was cut by 1 base and J by 6 bases, with 12 bases left in between. CDR3 size: 14 residues. The germline CDR1 and CDR2 sequences are DFQATT and SNEGSKA (reference sequence). This CDR3 is CSARAMGRAGELFF. The DNA for the CDR3 is TGCAGTGCTAGAGCTATGGGCAGGGCCGGGGAGCTGTTTTTT.

This clonotype was observed a handful of times. The chain carries TRBV7-9 and TRBJ2-7; D is unclear. Trimming pared 2 bases from V and 2 bases from J, leaving 10 bases between. The CDR3 is made up of 14 amino acids. CDR1 and CDR2 from the germline V gene are SEHNR and FQNEAQ (reference sequence). CDR3 coding DNA: TGTGCCAGCAGCTTAATCGCCTCCCCCTACGAGCAGTACTTC. This gives the protein CASSLIASPYEQYF.

The V and J genes are TRBV3-1 and TRBJ2-5; D may match TRBD1 or TRBD2 (8 bases each). V was pared by 3 bases and J by 5 bases, with 25 bases between. The germline gives CDR1 LGHDT, CDR2 YNNKEL (reference sequence). The CDR3 has 18 amino acids. The CDR3 is CASSQAGSGAGGLETQYF. As DNA, the CDR3 is TGTGCCAGCAGCCAGGCCGGTAGCGGGGCAGGGGGCTTGGAGACCCAGTACTTC.

This clonotype showed up many times. This rearrangement joins TRBV7-2 to TRBJ2-3; TRBD1 matches 7 bases. Germline-derived CDR1 and CDR2 are SGHTA and FQGNSA. This CDR3 region has 14 residues. The junction had 2 bases not matched to a gene; V was cut back by 3 bases and J by 2 bases. CDR3 coding DNA: TGTGCCAGCAGCTTTGGACAGGTCACAGATACGCAGTATTTT. Amino acid sequence: CASSFGQVTDTQYF. Variable domain in full (rest from reference TRBV7-2 and TRBJ2-3): GAGVSQSPSNKVTEKGKDVELRCDPISGHTALYWYRQSLGQGLEFLIYFQGNSAPDKSGLPSDRFSAERTGGSVSTLTIQRTQQEDSAVYLCASSFGQVTDTQYFGPGTRLTVL.

The V call is TRBV4-3, the J call TRBJ2-5, with D uncertain. V was shortened by 5 bases and J by 11 bases, with 12 bases between the two germline ends. Germline assignment: CDR1 LGHNA and CDR2 YSLEER. The CDR3 consists of 11 residues. CDR3 region: CASSDRATQYF. In DNA, the CDR3 is TGCGCCAGCAGCGACCGGGCAACGCAGTACTTC.

The V call is TRBV29-1, the J call TRBJ1-2; a weak D match, TRBD1 (5 bases). The CDR3 runs to 16 residues. Trimming took off 0 bases at V and 0 bases at J, with 14 bases between the two ends. Germline V gene sequence: CDR1 SQVTM, CDR2 ANQGSEA. CDR3 nucleotide sequence: TGCAGCGTTGAAGATGCTGAAGGGGCAACTAACTATGGCTACACCTTC. This codes for CSVEDAEGATNYGYTF.

The rearrangement uses TRBV11-1 and TRBJ2-1; 11 nucleotides align to TRBD2. CDR1 SGHAT and CDR2 FQDESV come from the germline V gene (reference sequence). Trimming took 5 bases from V and 8 from J; bases not matched to a gene: 23. This CDR3 spans 20 amino acids. The CDR3 spells CASSTQTSGLLAGDRDEQFF. The CDR3 DNA is TGTGCCAGCAGCACGCAGACATCGGGCCTACTAGCGGGAGATCGCGATGAGCAGTTCTTC.

This clonotype appeared a single time. The chain recombines TRBV2 with TRBJ2-3; D possibly corresponds to TRBD2 (5 bases). V was trimmed by 1 base and J by 10 bases, leaving 15 bases between them. Germline V gene sequence: CDR1 SNHLY, CDR2 FYNNEI. The CDR3 length is 14 residues. The CDR3 spells CASSEVLGSQAQYF. DNA of the CDR3: TGTGCCAGCAGTGAAGTGTTGGGGAGTCAGGCGCAGTATTTT.